Sequencing of this TCR beta chain was carried out in a study of blood T cell repertoires in COVID-19. Study-wide background: Acute and convalescent COVID-19 specimens originated in the United States, Italy and Spain. PBMCs, B-cell-depleted T cells, or T cells were the source of the cDNA or gDNA that made up the material.

This clone has just a few counts. This CDR3 region has 16 residues. Losses at the gene ends were 5 bases for V and 1 base for J; bases not matched to a gene: 11. The germline CDR1 and CDR2 sequences are SGHTA and FQGNSA. In the authors' methods: The authors estimated nucleated cell counts from reference gene primer amplification. The protocol was immunoSEQ multiplex PCR, while the TCRdb copy is restricted to in-frame clones and leaves out a portion. That table is the source of V, J and clone size, and D and trimming were worked out from the DNA. The sample lists about 290,000 clones, 85% occurring once.

The chain recombines TRBV7-2 with TRBJ2-7, with 7 bases aligning to TRBD2. Sequences were obtained from peripheral blood. This receptor was obtained from a woman aged 50 to 65 with active or convalescent COVID-19. The CDR3 DNA is TGTGCCAGCAGCCCCTCTCTTCTAGCGGTTTCCTACGAGCAGTACTTC. Its translation is CASSPSLLAVSYEQYF.